This TCR beta chain appears in the sequencing data of a study of cytomegalovirus exposure and HLA in healthy donors (dated by TCRdb to the late 2010s). For the study in its entirety: An earlier analysis of 550 to 700 of the donors reported approximately 270 Gb of sequence data and 117 million unique TCR beta sequences from about 179 million T cells. An early release covering over 500 HLA-typed donors comprised approximately 300 gigabases of sequencing data and 65 million to 100 million unique TCR sequences. Among the roughly 400 genotyped donors, more than 70% belonged to the genetic ancestry cluster associated with self-reported Caucasian donors. The study aimed to test whether signatures of past pathogen exposure could be identified by cataloging public T cell receptors. Using immunosequencing, the study profiled T cell repertoires from around 680 subjects and related those repertoires to cytomegalovirus serostatus. Besides the first cohort of 500 to 700 subjects, a separate validation cohort made up of 120 different subjects was used. To predict cytomegalovirus infection status, the study brought together high-throughput TCR immunosequencing, statistical association of individual TCRs with disease status, and machine learning. A later analysis re-analyzed previously published TCR beta repertoires from approximately 700 donors and added high-resolution HLA genotyping to study TCR occurrence patterns. In the later analysis, no new phenotypic data were used to find candidate immune exposures; instead, reliance was placed on TCR beta sequences and their occurrence across donors. An earlier analysis of more than 450 of the donors used high-throughput TCR beta sequencing to judge whether each TCR beta V gene segment behaved as functional or pseudogenic. Donor age, sex, ethnicity and CMV serostatus were compiled together with the repertoire data. Genome-wide SNP genotypes for about three fifths of the roughly 670 donors were used in a later genetic analysis, which treated that subset as a discovery cohort. All discovery cohort repertoires had been generated using a single sequencing platform. Both class I and class II loci were covered by HLA typing, at four-digit resolution. Typing coverage differed by locus: A, B, C, DRB1 and DQB1 were typed in roughly 620-630 donors, DQA1 in roughly 500, DPA1 in 606, and DPB1 in just under 490. Roughly 5 DR-DQ haplotypes were handled as single units for association and clustering, since linkage in the cohort was strong. Among 300 to 500 genotyped donors of the cohort, an average of around 250,000 unique TCR beta nucleotide sequences was sequenced per donor, of which about 18% were non-productive. The paper as a whole reports these results and caveats: In vitro tests confirmed that a few of the cytomegalovirus-associated TCR beta chains recognize cytomegalovirus antigens. An earlier analysis of around 500 of the donors showed that most TCR beta V segments appeared in productive rearrangements either about 90% or about 30% of the time, which broadly matched IMGT annotations. In this cohort, only TCR beta chains were sequenced, and detectable features were limited by the absence of alpha or paired-chain data. The study gave a list of some 150 TCR beta chains associated with cytomegalovirus. In a later analysis, HLA-associated TCR beta chains showed more clonal expansion and lower generation probabilities than non-associated chains that were equally common. Most CMV-associated TCR beta chains appeared to be HLA-restricted in a later analysis, and the HLA associations seemed to be driven largely by CMV exposure. According to a later analysis, parvovirus B19, influenza, CMV and Epstein-Barr virus appeared linked to several top co-occurrence clusters. Because HLA typing was missing for some donors at each locus, association tests included only the typed subset. According to the authors, the approach could potentially be generalized to other disease states and immunological phenotypes. While some public TCRs were present in many individuals, most TCR sequences turned up only very rarely across donors. Cytomegalovirus status was reported to be diagnosed by the classifier with high specificity and sensitivity in both the original and validation cohorts. Presence/absence analyses assumed roughly uniform sequencing depth across donors, an assumption that may not hold. A later genetic analysis reported fewer N-insertions in productive TCRs among donors in an Asian-associated ancestry cluster than the roughly 720-donor mean. A further reported finding was that TCR beta sequences accurately predicted the HLA-A and HLA-B alleles for most subjects in the first cohort. An association between a missense DCLRE1C variant and V-gene and J-gene trimming of TCR beta chains was found in a later genetic analysis and replicated in an independent cohort. Correlated functional status among segregating V segments might reflect linkage disequilibrium, but an unknown experimental factor could not be ruled out. The only immune exposure information available for the cohort was CMV serostatus. Strong co-occurrence of HLA alleles, especially DR and DQ, made assigning TCR associations to individual alleles difficult. Some 15 rarely observed V segments, including chromosome 9 orphons, were excluded from the earlier analysis of approximately 600 of the donors because counts were too low. At a false discovery rate of 0.05, a later analysis linked around 17,000 TCR beta sequences to specific HLA alleles. A group of highly shared sequence variants was considered likely to be a technical artifact of the sequencing pipeline. The 87-base-pair reads could not distinguish some IMGT-functional V segments, including TRBV6-2 and TRBV6-3, so those segments were excluded. According to a later analysis, TCR association rates differed among HLA loci, with DRB1 alleles showing the most associated TCRs and HLA-C alleles showing the fewest.

From a lookup of the germline V gene, CDR1 and CDR2 are SGHTA and FQGNSA. The CDR3 numbers 17 residues from cysteine through phenylalanine. Only CDR3 DNA remains: 51 bases, in frame from the first base. Trimming removed 3 bases from V and 2 bases from J; the gene matches leave 7 bases unexplained. The cohort was made up of several hundred healthy bone marrow donors. At the time of sampling, every cohort member was nominally healthy, though immune exposures that went unrecorded were likely present. The donor tested CMV seropositive, placing the donor among the approximately 310 seropositive members of the cohort. Each donor provided a peripheral blood sample, and peripheral blood mononuclear cells were used for TCR beta sequencing. The Qiagen DNeasy Blood Extraction Kit was used to extract genomic DNA from the blood cell samples. Library creation used the immunoSEQ multiplex PCR assay. A mixture of 60 forward primers for TCR Vbeta segments and 13 reverse primers for TCR Jbeta segments was used in the multiplex PCR. The CDR3 region of rearranged TCR beta genes was amplified from genomic DNA with a multiplex PCR assay. On the Illumina HiSeq System, the amplified TCR beta libraries were sequenced as 87-base-pair reads. As for how the authors treated the data: In a later analysis, roughly 80 million unique TCR beta chains were counted across the roughly 670 repertoires, and roughly 9.9 million of these chains were shared by at least two donors. To remove PCR and sequencing errors, raw reads were error-corrected and collapsed into unique sequences using a nearest-neighbor algorithm that merged closely related sequences. CDR3 sequences were aligned to IMGT reference sequences to assign V, D and J gene segments. For a sequence to be retained, a match of at least six nucleotides to both a V gene segment and a J gene segment was required. A rearrangement was called productive if the CDR3 had no stop codons and remained in frame with V and J, and every other rearrangement was called non-productive. Following IMGT convention, CDR3 was defined as the stretch from the second conserved V-encoded cysteine up to the conserved J-encoded phenylalanine. In an earlier analysis of some 550 of the donors, sequences lacking an unambiguous match to a single V gene segment were excluded. An earlier analysis of several hundred of the donors called V segments functional above 56.7% productive rearrangements and segregating when the between-donor standard deviation exceeded 5%. A statistical classification framework was built to diagnose cytomegalovirus status from the catalog of TCR beta chain sequences. In a later analysis, V and J genes were assigned by comparing TCR nucleotide sequences against IMGT/GENE-DB human TR gene sequences. In a later analysis, CDR3 sequences and most-parsimonious VDJ recombination scenarios were assigned using the TCRdist pipeline. In a later analysis, each TCR beta chain was defined by its CDR3 amino acid sequence together with its V-gene family, and reads without a unique V-gene family were excluded. A later analysis removed 592 highly shared, low-generation-probability nucleotide sequences to deal with suspected cross-contamination and a sequencing artifact. In a later analysis, a clonal expansion index was calculated for each public chain from normalized within-repertoire ranks of inferred template counts. A later analysis computed generation probabilities with a VDJ recombination model fitted to out-of-frame rearrangements, and checked the results against IGoR. In a later analysis, TCR-TCR, TCR-HLA and TCR-CMV co-occurrence was scored with hypergeometric tests, and a repertoire-size bias correction was applied to TCR pairs. False discovery rates were estimated in a later analysis by permuting HLA or CMV assignments 20 times. A later analysis grouped co-occurring TCRs with DBSCAN, adding TCRdist sequence similarity when clustering within HLA-allele-positive subsets. For co-occurrence clustering, repertoires with fewer than 30,000 or more than 120,000 public chains were excluded, along with several repertoires with anomalous nucleotide sharing. TCRdb provides this immuneACCESS table in a form limited to in-frame rearrangements. Some clones are lacking; in checked studies, under half of them reflect an unresolved V gene, and why the rest are absent is not known. D and trimming were read from the DNA, whereas the V and J calls and clone size are those reported in that table. Across this sample there are about 260,000 clones, with roughly 81% seen only once. The ten largest clones represent 2% to 2.5% of the sample.

Note on this clone: Its antigen is currently not known. Within one base of it there is no much larger clone, and no base qualities were kept.

The sequence came from a woman aged 40 to 50 in good health and CMV-seropositive. The rearrangement combines TRBV7-2 with TRBJ2-6, with 7 bases aligning to TRBD1. Material for sequencing was PBMCs. Here is the DNA: TGTGCCAGCAGCTTGACAGGGAGTATTGCTGGGGCCAACGTCCTGACTTTC. Translated, it reads CASSLTGSIAGANVLTF.